This T cell receptor (beta chain) originates from a study of spatial heterogeneity in lung cancer. CDR1 is SGHTA, CDR2 FQGTGA, per germline. The V gene end was trimmed by 0 bases and the J gene end by 0 bases; junction bases not matched to a gene: 1. This CDR3 region has 16 residues. The time point was: sample taken at primary tumor resection. Material for sequencing was whole RNA from tumor, nontumor lung or frozen PBMC, left unsorted. This clonotype was seen repeatedly, ten times or more. Single TCR cDNA molecules each had their own unique molecular identifier. A single record per CDR3 protein comes from TCRdb applying MiXCR to the 5' RACE reads. The data show more than 50,000 distinct CDR3 sequences, roughly 7.5% seen once.

The sequences come from PBMCs, collected at surgery. The sequence derives from a female donor with early-stage non-small cell lung cancer. This sequence joins TRBV7-3 and TRBJ2-2; 7 bases are a match to TRBD1. This chain's CDR3 is CASSLTGQTNTGELFF. The CDR3 nucleotides read TGTGCCAGCAGCTTAACGGGACAGACGAACACCGGGGAGCTGTTTTTT.